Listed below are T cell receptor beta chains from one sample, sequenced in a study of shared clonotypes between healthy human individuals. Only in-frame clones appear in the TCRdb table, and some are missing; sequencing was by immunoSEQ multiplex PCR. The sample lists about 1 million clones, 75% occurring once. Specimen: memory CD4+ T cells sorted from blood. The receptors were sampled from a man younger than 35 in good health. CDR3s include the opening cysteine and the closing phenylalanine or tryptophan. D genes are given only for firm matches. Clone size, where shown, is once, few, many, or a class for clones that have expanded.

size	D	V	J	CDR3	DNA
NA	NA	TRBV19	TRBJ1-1	CASSINVLRGRDTEAFF	TGTGCCAGTAGTATAAACGTTCTAAGGGGCAGAGATACTGAAGCTTTCTTT
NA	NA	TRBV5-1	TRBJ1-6	CASSLGQNRDWNSPLHF	TGCGCCAGCAGCTTGGGGCAGAACAGGGATTGGAATTCACCCCTCCACTTT
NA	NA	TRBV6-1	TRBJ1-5	CASSAQGGNQPQHF	TGTGCCAGCAGTGCGCAGGGCGGCAATCAGCCCCAGCATTTT
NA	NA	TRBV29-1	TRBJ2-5	CSTRQAVETQYF	TGCAGCACTAGACAGGCGGTAGAGACCCAGTACTTC
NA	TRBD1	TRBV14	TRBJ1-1	CASSQKTGGSAEAFF	TGTGCCAGCAGCCAAAAGACAGGGGGCTCGGCTGAAGCTTTCTTT
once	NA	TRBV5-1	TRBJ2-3	CASSLGAGDTQYF	TGCGCCAGCAGCTTGGGCGCAGGAGATACGCAGTATTTT
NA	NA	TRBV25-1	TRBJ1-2	CASSKLGGYTF	TGTGCCAGCAGTAAACTAGGGGGCTACACCTTC
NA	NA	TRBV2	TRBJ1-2	CASTREFYGYTF	TGTGCCAGCACCCGGGAGTTCTATGGCTACACCTTC
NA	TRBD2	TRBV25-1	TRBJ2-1	CASSDPLAGGSYNEQFF	TGTGCCAGCAGTGATCCCTTAGCGGGGGGCTCCTACAATGAGCAGTTCTTC
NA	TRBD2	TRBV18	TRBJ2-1	CASSLTLAGERNEQFF	TGTGCCAGCTCCTTAACACTAGCGGGAGAGCGCAATGAGCAGTTCTTC
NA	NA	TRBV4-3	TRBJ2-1	CASSQSSEGLGYNEQFF	TGCGCCAGCAGCCAATCATCCGAGGGACTGGGATACAATGAGCAGTTCTTC
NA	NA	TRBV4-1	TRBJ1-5	CASSPHMEVLNQPQHF	TGCGCCAGCAGCCCCCACATGGAGGTCTTAAATCAGCCCCAGCATTTT
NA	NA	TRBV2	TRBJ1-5	CASSEVYSNQPQHF	TGTGCCAGCAGTGAAGTGTATAGCAATCAGCCCCAGCATTTT
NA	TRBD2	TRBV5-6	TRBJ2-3	CASSHLAGGTSDTQYF	TGTGCCAGCAGCCACCTAGCGGGGGGTACATCAGATACGCAGTATTTT
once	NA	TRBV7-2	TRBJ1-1	CASSLKGGTEAFF	TGTGCCAGCAGCTTAAAGGGAGGCACTGAAGCTTTCTTT
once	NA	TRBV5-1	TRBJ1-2	CASSLSGNYGYTF	TGCGCCAGCAGCTTGTCGGGCAACTATGGCTACACCTTC
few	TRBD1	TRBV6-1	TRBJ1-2	CASSEVLTGGRYGYTF	TGTGCCAGCAGTGAAGTTTTAACAGGGGGCAGGTATGGCTACACCTTC
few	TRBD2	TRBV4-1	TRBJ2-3	CASSQVGRERTDTQYF	TGCGCCAGCAGCCAAGTGGGGAGGGAGCGCACAGATACGCAGTATTTT
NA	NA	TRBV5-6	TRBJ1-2	CASSLSPNYGYTF	TGTGCCAGCAGCTTGAGTCCAAACTATGGCTACACCTTC
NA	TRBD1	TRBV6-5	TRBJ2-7	CASRGGQGAYEQYF	TGTGCCAGCAGAGGGGGACAGGGGGCCTACGAGCAGTACTTC
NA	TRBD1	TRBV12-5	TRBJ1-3	CASGDRGLGNTIYF	TGTGCTAGTGGTGACAGGGGGCTTGGAAACACCATATATTTT
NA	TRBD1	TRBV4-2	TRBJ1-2	CASSQDAQGAQGYTF	TGTGCCAGCAGCCAAGATGCGCAGGGGGCACAGGGCTACACCTTC
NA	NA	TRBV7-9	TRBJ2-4	CASSLLPVLGAKNIQYF	TGTGCCAGCAGCCTTCTCCCGGTCCTTGGGGCCAAAAACATTCAGTACTTC
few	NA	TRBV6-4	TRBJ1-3	CASSVNPGNTIYF	TGTGCCAGCAGTGTTAACCCTGGAAACACCATATATTTT
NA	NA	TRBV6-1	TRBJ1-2	CASRPPQFGYTF	TGTGCCAGCAGGCCCCCCCAGTTCGGCTACACCTTC
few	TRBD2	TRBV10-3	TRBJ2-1	CAITGGGLTYNEQFF	TGTGCCATCACTGGCGGGGGGCTGACCTACAATGAGCAGTTCTTC
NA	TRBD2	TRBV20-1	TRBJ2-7	CSGAGAYEQYF	TGCAGTGGAGCGGGGGCCTACGAGCAGTACTTC
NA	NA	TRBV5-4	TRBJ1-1	CASSLTGSTEAFF	TGTGCCAGCAGCTTGACAGGGAGCACTGAAGCTTTCTTT
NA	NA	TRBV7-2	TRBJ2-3	CASSLSLDRPDTQYF	TGTGCCAGCAGCTTAAGCTTGGACAGACCAGATACGCAGTATTTT
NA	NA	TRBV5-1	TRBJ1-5	CASSWGGDSNQPQHF	TGCGCCAGCAGCTGGGGGGGCGATAGCAATCAGCCCCAGCATTTT
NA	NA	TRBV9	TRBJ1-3	CASSVVESGNTIYF	TGTGCCAGCAGCGTAGTGGAGTCTGGAAACACCATATATTTT
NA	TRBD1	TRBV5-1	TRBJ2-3	CASSLDTKTGGTDTQYF	TGCGCCAGCAGCTTGGATACGAAGACAGGGGGCACAGATACGCAGTATTTT
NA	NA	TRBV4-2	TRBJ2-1	CASSPLSSYNEQFF	TGTGCCAGCAGCCCTCTAAGCTCCTACAATGAGCAGTTCTTC
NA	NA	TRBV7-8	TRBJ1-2	CASSPWPNPSGYTF	TGTGCCAGCAGCCCGTGGCCCAACCCCAGTGGCTACACCTTC
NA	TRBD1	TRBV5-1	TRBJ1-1	CASSWDRGITEAFF	TGCGCCAGCAGCTGGGACAGGGGGATCACTGAAGCTTTCTTT
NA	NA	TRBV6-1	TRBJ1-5	CASIRTLNQPQHF	TGTGCCAGCATTAGGACACTCAATCAGCCCCAGCATTTT
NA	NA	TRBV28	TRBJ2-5	CASSLTGTQETQYF	TGTGCCAGCAGCCTAACGGGGACCCAAGAGACCCAGTACTTC
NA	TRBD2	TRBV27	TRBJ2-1	CASSLALAGGPRGEQFF	TGTGCCAGCAGTTTGGCCCTAGCGGGAGGGCCCCGCGGTGAGCAGTTCTTC
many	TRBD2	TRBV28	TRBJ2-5	CASSPSGGPQETQYF	TGTGCCAGCAGTCCATCGGGGGGGCCCCAAGAGACCCAGTACTTC
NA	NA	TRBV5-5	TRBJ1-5	CASSSGTEDRSNQPQHF	TGTGCCAGCAGCTCCGGGACGGAAGATAGGAGCAATCAGCCCCAGCATTTT
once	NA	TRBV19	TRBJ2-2	CASQGGGPGELFF	TGTGCCAGTCAAGGGGGAGGGCCCGGGGAGCTGTTTTTT
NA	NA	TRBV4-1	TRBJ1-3	CASSQSPRQNTPGNTIYF	TGCGCCAGCAGCCAATCGCCCCGCCAAAACACACCTGGAAACACCATATATTTT
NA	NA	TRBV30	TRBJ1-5	CAWGDKQPQHF	TGTGCCTGGGGAGACAAACAGCCCCAGCATTTT
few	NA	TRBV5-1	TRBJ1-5	CASSLGPGGNQPQHF	TGCGCCAGCAGCTTGGGACCGGGGGGGAATCAGCCCCAGCATTTT
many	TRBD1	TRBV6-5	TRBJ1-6	CASRPPGGNSPLHF	TGTGCCAGCAGGCCCCCAGGGGGGAATTCACCCCTCCACTTT
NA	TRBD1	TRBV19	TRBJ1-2	CASRTGVGYGYTF	TGTGCCAGTAGGACAGGGGTAGGCTATGGCTACACCTTC
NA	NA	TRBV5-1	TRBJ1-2	CASSQDSYGYTF	TGCGCCAGCAGCCAGGACAGCTATGGCTACACCTTC
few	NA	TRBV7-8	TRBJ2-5	CASSSRGGSIQETQYF	TGTGCCAGCAGCTCTAGAGGGGGATCCATCCAAGAGACCCAGTACTTC
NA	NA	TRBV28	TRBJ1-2	CASSLELGGNYGYTF	TGTGCCAGCAGTTTAGAGCTGGGAGGTAACTATGGCTACACCTTC
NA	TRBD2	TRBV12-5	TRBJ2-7	CASGQTRPSDRLAGATPSYEQYF	TGTGCTAGTGGTCAGACGAGGCCCTCGGACCGCCTAGCGGGAGCTACCCCTTCCTACGAGCAGTACTTC
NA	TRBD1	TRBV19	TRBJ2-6	CASSIDSRQGASGANVLTF	TGTGCCAGTAGTATAGATTCACGACAGGGGGCCTCTGGGGCCAACGTCCTGACTTTC
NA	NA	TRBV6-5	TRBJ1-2	CASSGSGLTIYGYTF	TGTGCCAGCAGTGGCTCAGGATTAACTATCTATGGCTACACCTTC
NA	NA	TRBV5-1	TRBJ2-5	CASRKLTGTPGETQYF	TGCGCCAGCAGAAAACTTACCGGGACACCGGGGGAGACCCAGTACTTC
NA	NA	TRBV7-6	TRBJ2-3	CASSSDERDTQYF	TGTGCCAGCAGCTCCGACGAGAGAGATACGCAGTATTTT
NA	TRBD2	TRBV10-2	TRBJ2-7	CASSDPGLGEYEQYF	TGCGCCAGCAGTGACCCGGGACTAGGAGAGTACGAGCAGTACTTC
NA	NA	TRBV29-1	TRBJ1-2	CSAEARTNYGYTF	TGCAGCGCCGAGGCGAGGACTAACTATGGCTACACCTTC
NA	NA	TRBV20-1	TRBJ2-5	CSATAGETQYF	TGCAGTGCGACGGCCGGGGAGACCCAGTACTTC
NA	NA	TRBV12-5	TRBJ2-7	CASGLSGSYEQYF	TGTGCTAGTGGTTTATCAGGGTCCTACGAGCAGTACTTC
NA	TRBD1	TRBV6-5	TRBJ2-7	CASSYGTGGKYEQYF	TGTGCCAGCAGTTACGGGACAGGGGGGAAGTACGAGCAGTACTTC
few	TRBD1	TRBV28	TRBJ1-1	CASSPPRDREAFF	TGTGCCAGCAGTCCACCCAGGGACAGGGAGGCTTTCTTT